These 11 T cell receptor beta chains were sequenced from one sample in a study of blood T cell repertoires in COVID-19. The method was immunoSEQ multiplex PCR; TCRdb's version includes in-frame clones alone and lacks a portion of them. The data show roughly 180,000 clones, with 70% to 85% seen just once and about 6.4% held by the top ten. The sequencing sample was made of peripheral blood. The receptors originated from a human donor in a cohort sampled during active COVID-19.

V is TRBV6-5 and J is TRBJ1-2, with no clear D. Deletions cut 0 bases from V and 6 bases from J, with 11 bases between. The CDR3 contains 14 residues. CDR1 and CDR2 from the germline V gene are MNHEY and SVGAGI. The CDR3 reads CASSYSNSRDGYTF. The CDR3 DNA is TGTGCCAGCAGTTACTCGAACAGCCGAGATGGCTACACCTTC.

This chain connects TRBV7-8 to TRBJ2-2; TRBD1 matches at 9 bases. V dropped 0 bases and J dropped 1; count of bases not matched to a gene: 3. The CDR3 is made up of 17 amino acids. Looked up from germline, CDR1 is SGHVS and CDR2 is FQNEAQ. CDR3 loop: CASSLAMDRGNTGELFF. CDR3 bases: TGTGCCAGCAGCTTAGCGATGGACAGGGGGAACACCGGGGAGCTGTTTTTT.

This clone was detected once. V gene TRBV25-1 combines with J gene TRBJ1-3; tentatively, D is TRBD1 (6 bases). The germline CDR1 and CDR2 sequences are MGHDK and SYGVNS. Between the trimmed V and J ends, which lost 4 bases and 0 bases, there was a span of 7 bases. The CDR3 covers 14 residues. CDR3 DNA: TGTGCCAGCAGTGGGACAGACTCTGGAAACACCATATATTTT. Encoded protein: CASSGTDSGNTIYF.

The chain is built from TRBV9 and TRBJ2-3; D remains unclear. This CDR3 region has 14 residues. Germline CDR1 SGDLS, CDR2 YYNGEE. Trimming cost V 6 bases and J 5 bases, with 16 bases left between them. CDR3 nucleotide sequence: TGTGCCAGCACCCCGTCCGGCCGAGGAGATACGCAGTATTTT. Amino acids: CASTPSGRGDTQYF.

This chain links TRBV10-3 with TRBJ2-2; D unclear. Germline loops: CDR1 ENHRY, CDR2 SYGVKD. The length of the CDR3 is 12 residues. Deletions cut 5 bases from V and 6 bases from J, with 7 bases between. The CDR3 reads CAISQTAGELFF. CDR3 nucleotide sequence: TGTGCCATCAGTCAAACGGCCGGGGAGCTGTTTTTT.

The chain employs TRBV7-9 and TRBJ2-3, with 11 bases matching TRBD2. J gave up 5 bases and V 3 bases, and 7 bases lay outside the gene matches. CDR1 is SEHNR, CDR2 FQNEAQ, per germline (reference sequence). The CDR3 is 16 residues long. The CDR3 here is CASSLSSGGLGDTQYF. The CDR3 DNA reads TGTGCCAGCAGCTTGTCTAGCGGGGGGTTAGGAGATACGCAGTATTTT.

CDR3 sequence: CASTGQGLRNTIYF. The CDR3 nucleotides read TGTGCCAGCACCGGACAGGGGTTGAGAAACACCATATATTTT. The chain links TRBV3-1 (or the pseudogene TRBV3-2) to TRBJ1-3; 9 bases agree with TRBD1. V shed 7 bases, J shed 5 bases, and the junction held 6 bases outside the gene matches. This CDR3 is built from 14 residues. CDR1 is LGHDT and CDR2 is YNNKEL in the germline V gene (reference sequence).

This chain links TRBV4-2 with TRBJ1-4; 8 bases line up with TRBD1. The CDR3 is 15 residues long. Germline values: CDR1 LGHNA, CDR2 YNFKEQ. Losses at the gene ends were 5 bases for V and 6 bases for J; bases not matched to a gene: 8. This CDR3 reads CASSKGQGDYEKLFF. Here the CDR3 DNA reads TGTGCCAGCAGCAAAGGACAGGGAGACTATGAAAAACTGTTTTTT.

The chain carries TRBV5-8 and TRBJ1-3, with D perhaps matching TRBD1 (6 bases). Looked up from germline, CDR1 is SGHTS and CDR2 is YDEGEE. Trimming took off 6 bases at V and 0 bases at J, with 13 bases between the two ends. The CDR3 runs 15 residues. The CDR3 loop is CASIRGQSSGNTIYF. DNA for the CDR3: TGTGCCAGCATACGTGGACAGTCCTCTGGAAACACCATATATTTT.

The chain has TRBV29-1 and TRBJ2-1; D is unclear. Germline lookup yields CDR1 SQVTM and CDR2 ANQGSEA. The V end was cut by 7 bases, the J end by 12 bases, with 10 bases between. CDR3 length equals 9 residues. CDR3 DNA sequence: TGCAGCGCCCCGGGTGGGCAGTTCTTC. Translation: CSAPGGQFF.

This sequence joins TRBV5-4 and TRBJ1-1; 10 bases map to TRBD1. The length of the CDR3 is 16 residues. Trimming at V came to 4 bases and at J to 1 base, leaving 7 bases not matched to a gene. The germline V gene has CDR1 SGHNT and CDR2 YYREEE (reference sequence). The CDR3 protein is CASSPRDRGRNTEAFF. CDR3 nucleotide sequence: TGTGCCAGCAGCCCCCGGGACAGGGGAAGGAACACTGAAGCTTTCTTT.